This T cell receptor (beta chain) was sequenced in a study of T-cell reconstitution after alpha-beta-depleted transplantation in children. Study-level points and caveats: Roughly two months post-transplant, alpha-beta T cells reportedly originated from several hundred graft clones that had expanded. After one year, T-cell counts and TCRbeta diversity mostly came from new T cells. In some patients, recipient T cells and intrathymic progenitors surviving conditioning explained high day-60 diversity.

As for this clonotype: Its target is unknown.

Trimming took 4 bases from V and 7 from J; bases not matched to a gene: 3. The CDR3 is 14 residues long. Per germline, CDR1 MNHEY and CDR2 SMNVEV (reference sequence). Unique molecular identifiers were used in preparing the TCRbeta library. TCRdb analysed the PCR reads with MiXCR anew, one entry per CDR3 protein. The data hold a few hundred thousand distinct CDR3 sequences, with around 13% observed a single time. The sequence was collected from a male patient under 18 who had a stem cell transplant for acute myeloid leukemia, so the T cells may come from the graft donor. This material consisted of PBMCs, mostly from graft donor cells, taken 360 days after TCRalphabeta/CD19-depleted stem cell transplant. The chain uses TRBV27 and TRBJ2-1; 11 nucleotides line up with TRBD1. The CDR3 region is CASSWTGGGNEQFF. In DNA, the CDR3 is TGTGCCAGCAGTTGGACAGGGGGCGGGAATGAGCAGTTCTTC.